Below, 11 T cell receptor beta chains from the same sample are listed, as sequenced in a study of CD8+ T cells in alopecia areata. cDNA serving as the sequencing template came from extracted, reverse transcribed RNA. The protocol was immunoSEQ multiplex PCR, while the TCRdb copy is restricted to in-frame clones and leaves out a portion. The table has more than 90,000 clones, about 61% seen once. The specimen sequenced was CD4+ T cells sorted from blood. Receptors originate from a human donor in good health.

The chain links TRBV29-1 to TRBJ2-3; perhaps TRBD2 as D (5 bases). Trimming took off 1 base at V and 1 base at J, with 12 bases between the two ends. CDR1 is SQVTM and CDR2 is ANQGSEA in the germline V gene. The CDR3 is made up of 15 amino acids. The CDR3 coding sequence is TGCAGCGTTGAAGGCCTCGGGGTAGGCACAGATACGCAGTATTTT. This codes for CSVEGLGVGTDTQYF.

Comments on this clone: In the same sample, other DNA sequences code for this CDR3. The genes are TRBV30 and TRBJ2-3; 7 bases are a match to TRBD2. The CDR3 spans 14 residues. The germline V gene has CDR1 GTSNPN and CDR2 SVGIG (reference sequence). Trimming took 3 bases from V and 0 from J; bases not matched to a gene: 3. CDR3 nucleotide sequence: TGTGCCTGGAGCCCGGGACTAAGCACAGATACGCAGTATTTT. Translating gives CAWSPGLSTDTQYF.

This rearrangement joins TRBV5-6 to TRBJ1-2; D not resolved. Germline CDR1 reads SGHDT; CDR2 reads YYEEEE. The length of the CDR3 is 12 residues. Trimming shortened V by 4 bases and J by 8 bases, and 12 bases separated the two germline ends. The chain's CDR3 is CASSPRTRGYTF. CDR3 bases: TGTGCCAGCAGCCCAAGAACAAGGGGCTACACCTTC.

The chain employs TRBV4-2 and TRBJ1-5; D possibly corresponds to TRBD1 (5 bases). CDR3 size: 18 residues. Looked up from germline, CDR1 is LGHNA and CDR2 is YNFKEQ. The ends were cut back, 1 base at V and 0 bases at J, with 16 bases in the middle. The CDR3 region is CASSQGQNEGYSNQPQHF. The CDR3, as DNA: TGTGCCAGCAGCCAAGGACAGAACGAGGGGTATAGCAATCAGCCCCAGCATTTT.

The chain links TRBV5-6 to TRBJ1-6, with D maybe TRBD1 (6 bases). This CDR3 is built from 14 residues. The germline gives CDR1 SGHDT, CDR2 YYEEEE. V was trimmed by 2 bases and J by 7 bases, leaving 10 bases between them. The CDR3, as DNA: TGTGCCAGCAGCTTCCAGAGGGGGAATTCACCCCTCCACTTT. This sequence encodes CASSFQRGNSPLHF.

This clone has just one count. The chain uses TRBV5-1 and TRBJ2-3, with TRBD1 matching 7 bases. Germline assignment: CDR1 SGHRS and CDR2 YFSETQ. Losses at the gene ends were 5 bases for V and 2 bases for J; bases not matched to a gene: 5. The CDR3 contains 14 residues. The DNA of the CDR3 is TGCGCCAGCAGAGGGGACAGAGTCACAGATACGCAGTATTTT. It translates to CASRGDRVTDTQYF.

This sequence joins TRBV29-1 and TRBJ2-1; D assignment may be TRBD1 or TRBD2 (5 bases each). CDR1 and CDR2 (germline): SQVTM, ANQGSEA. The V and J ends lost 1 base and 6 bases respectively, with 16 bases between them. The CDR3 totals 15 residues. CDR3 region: CSVEAGPGRANEQFF. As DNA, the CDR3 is TGCAGCGTTGAAGCGGGTCCAGGGAGAGCCAATGAGCAGTTCTTC.

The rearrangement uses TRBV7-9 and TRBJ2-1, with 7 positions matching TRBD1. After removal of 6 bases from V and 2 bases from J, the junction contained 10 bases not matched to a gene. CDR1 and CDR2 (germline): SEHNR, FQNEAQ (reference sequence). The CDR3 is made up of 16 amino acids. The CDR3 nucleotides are TGTGCCAGCAGTACAAGGACAGGTAGCCCCTACAATGAGCAGTTCTTC. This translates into CASSTRTGSPYNEQFF. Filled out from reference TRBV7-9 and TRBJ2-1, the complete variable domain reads DTGVSQNPRHKITKRGQNVTFRCDPISEHNRLYWYRQTLGQGPEFLTYFQNEAQLEKSRLLSDRFSAERPKGSFSTLEIQRTEQGDSAMYLCASSTRTGSPYNEQFFGPGTRLTVL.

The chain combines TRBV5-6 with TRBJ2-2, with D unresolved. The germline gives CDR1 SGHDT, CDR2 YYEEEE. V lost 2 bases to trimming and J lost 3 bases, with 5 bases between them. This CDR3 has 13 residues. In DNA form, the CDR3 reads TGTGCCAGCAGCTTCCGGGACACCGGGGAGCTGTTTTTT. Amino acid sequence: CASSFRDTGELFF.

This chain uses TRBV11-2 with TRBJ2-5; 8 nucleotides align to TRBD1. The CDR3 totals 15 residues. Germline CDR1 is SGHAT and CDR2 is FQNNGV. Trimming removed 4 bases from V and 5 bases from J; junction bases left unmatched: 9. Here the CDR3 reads CASSSMTGVRETQYF. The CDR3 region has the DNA TGTGCCAGCAGCTCGATGACAGGGGTGAGGGAGACCCAGTACTTC. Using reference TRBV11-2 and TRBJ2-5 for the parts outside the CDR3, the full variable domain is EAGVAQSPRYKIIEKRQSVAFWCNPISGHATLYWYQQILGQGPKLLIQFQNNGVVDDSQLPKDRFSAERLKGVDSTLKIQPAKLEDSAVYLCASSSMTGVRETQYFGPGTRLLVL.

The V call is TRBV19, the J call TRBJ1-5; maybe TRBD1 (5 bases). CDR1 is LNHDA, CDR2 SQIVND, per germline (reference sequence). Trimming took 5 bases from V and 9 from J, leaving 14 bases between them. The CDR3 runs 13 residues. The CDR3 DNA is TGTGCCAGTAGTTTGACAGCCTTAGGGCCCCAGCATTTT. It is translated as CASSLTALGPQHF.